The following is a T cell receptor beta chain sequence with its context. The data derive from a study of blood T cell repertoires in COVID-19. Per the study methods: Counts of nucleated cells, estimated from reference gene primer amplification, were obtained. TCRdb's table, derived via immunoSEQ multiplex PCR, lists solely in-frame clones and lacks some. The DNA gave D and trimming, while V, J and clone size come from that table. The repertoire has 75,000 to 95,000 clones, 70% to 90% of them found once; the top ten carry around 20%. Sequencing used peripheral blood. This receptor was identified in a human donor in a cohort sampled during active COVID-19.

The CDR3 region is CASSERTVNTEAFF. The DNA of the CDR3 is TGTGCCAGCAGTGAAAGGACAGTAAACACTGAAGCTTTCTTT. The chain links TRBV2 to TRBJ1-1; weak D call: TRBD1 (6 bases). The length of the CDR3 is 14 residues. The ends were cut back, 2 bases at V and 2 bases at J, with 9 bases in the middle. Germline CDR1 is SNHLY and CDR2 is FYNNEI.